This is a list of T cell receptor beta chains from one sample in a study of human CD4 T cells and Enterobacteriaceae. Here immunoSEQ multiplex PCR was the method, and the copy in TCRdb shows in-frame clones only, minus some. The sample table includes approximately 90 clones. The sample taken for sequencing was bacteria-reactive CD4+ T cells grown in culture. The receptors stem from a human donor in good health. Each CDR3 is given with its conserved first and last residue. Fields, in order: clone size, D gene, J gene, V gene, CDR3 DNA, CDR3 protein. D genes are given only for firm matches. Clone size appears in some rows only: once, few, many, or a class for an expanded clone.

few	.	TRBJ2-2	TRBV19	TGTGCCAGTAGTTTCCCGGGACTTTCGAACACCGGGGAGCTGTTTTTT	CASSFPGLSNTGELFF
few	TRBD2	TRBJ2-7	TRBV19	TGTGCCAGTAGTATTACTAGCGGGAGCGACGAGCAGTACTTC	CASSITSGSDEQYF
once	.	TRBJ2-6	TRBV7-2	TGTGCCAGCAGCCCAATGATACGACAAAGTCGGGCCAACGTCCTGACTTTC	CASSPMIRQSRANVLTF
.	.	TRBJ1-5	TRBV6-5	TGTGCCAGCAGTTACGAATGGGATCAGCCCCAGCATTTT	CASSYEWDQPQHF
few	.	TRBJ2-2	TRBV27	TGTGCCACCGCGGGACAGAACACCGGGGAGCTGTTTTTT	CATAGQNTGELFF
.	TRBD1	TRBJ1-2	TRBV14	TGTGCCAGCAGCCGCCAGGGGGACTATGGCTACACCTTC	CASSRQGDYGYTF
.	.	TRBJ2-1	TRBV19	TGTGCCAGTAGTATAGCGGTATACGGGACACCGACAGACAATGAGCAGTTCTTC	CASSIAVYGTPTDNEQFF
.	TRBD1	TRBJ2-3	TRBV5-1	TGCGCCAGCAGCAAGGGGGTTTTGACAGGGGGCGCCACAGATACGCAGTATTTT	CASSKGVLTGGATDTQYF
.	.	TRBJ2-2	TRBV2	TGTGCCAGCAGTGAGTCGGGCCTATTCAACACCGGGGAGCTGTTTTTT	CASSESGLFNTGELFF
few	.	TRBJ2-7	TRBV2	TGTGCCAGCAGTGACAGAGATAGGAACTACGAGCAGTACTTC	CASSDRDRNYEQYF
hyperexpanded	.	TRBJ1-5	TRBV2	TGTGCCAGCAGCGATAATAGCAATCAGCCCCAGCATTTT	CASSDNSNQPQHF
.	TRBD2	TRBJ2-2	TRBV5-6	TGTGCCAGCAGCTCCTTCGGGTCAGCGGGAGGGCCATCCGGGGAGCTGTTTTTT	CASSSFGSAGGPSGELFF
hyperexpanded	.	TRBJ1-1	TRBV7-9	TGTGCCAGCAGCTTATATGAGAACACTGAAGCTTTCTTT	CASSLYENTEAFF
.	.	TRBJ1-4	TRBV19	TGTGCCAGTAACCAACTGGGTACCACTAATGAAAAACTGTTTTTT	CASNQLGTTNEKLFF
.	.	TRBJ1-2	TRBV5-3	TGTGCCAGAAGCCCCCGCCGGGGGAGCTATGGCTACACCTTC	CARSPRRGSYGYTF
.	TRBD2	TRBJ2-7	TRBV9	TGTGCCAGCAGCGTAGGTCCAGCGGGAGCCTACGAGCAGTACTTC	CASSVGPAGAYEQYF
.	.	TRBJ1-2	TRBV11-2	TGTGCCAGCAGCTTAGGTTCCGTTCTCTATGGCTACACCTTC	CASSLGSVLYGYTF
hyperexpanded	TRBD1	TRBJ2-5	TRBV27	TGTGCCAGCAGTTTAGGACAGGGGTCCCAAGAGACCCAGTACTTC	CASSLGQGSQETQYF
hyperexpanded	.	TRBJ2-2	TRBV10-1	TGCGCCAGCAGTGACGGGAACACCGGGGAGCTGTTTTTT	CASSDGNTGELFF
hyperexpanded	.	TRBJ2-2	TRBV28	TGTGCCAGCGGCAGCGCGAACACCGGGGAGCTGTTTTTT	CASGSANTGELFF
.	.	TRBJ1-5	TRBV19	TGTGCCAGTAGCCCCGGAGTTGGGGCCAATCAGCCCCAGCATTTT	CASSPGVGANQPQHF
.	.	TRBJ2-1	TRBV29-1	TGCAGCGTTGAAGATTGGTCAGCGGGTTGGCACAATGAGCAGTTCTTC	CSVEDWSAGWHNEQFF
few	TRBD2	TRBJ2-5	TRBV27	TGTGCCAGCAGCGGTGGGAGCGGGAGTGAGGAGACCCAGTACTTC	CASSGGSGSEETQYF
.	TRBD1	TRBJ2-7	TRBV28	TGTGCCAGCACCGGGACAGGGGGCGCCTACGAGCAGTACTTC	CASTGTGGAYEQYF
.	TRBD1	TRBJ2-3	TRBV30	TGTGCCTGGAGTGCGCCACAGGGGTGGGGAGATACGCAGTATTTT	CAWSAPQGWGDTQYF
.	.	TRBJ2-7	TRBV10-2	TGCGCCAGCAGTGAGTCTAGCGGAAGCTCCTACGAGCAGTACTTC	CASSESSGSSYEQYF
.	.	TRBJ2-2	TRBV11-2	TGTGCCAGCAGCCTACTCAGGGGAAGTACCAAAACCGGGGAGCTGTTTTTT	CASSLLRGSTKTGELFF
.	.	TRBJ2-3	TRBV30	TGTGCCTGGAGTGTAAGGACAGGGAGGGGTCCAGATACGCAGTATTTT	CAWSVRTGRGPDTQYF
few	.	TRBJ2-3	TRBV19	TGTGCCAGTAGTATCTCGGGGATGAGCACAGATACGCAGTATTTT	CASSISGMSTDTQYF
.	TRBD1	TRBJ1-1	TRBV30	TGTGCCTGTGACCCCCAGGGGGGGATGAACACTGAAGCTTTCTTT	CACDPQGGMNTEAFF
few	TRBD1	TRBJ1-1	TRBV10-3	TGTGCCATCATGAACGGACAGGGGGCGAACACTGAAGCTTTCTTT	CAIMNGQGANTEAFF
once	.	TRBJ2-7	TRBV7-9	TGTGCCAGCAGCTTAGTGGGGGACTCCTACGAGCAGTACTTC	CASSLVGDSYEQYF
.	TRBD1	TRBJ1-2	TRBV28	TGTGCCGTCCCAGACAGGGACCCCGTCCTCGATGGCTACACCTTC	CAVPDRDPVLDGYTF
few	TRBD2	TRBJ2-7	TRBV28	TGTGCCAGCAGTTCGCCGGGACTAGAGCTCTCGAAGCAGTACTTC	CASSSPGLELSKQYF
few	.	TRBJ2-6	TRBV11-2	TGTGCCAGCAGCGCCGTGAGGGGATCCTCTGGGGCCAACGTCCTGACTTTC	CASSAVRGSSGANVLTF
hyperexpanded	.	TRBJ1-5	TRBV2	TGTGCCAGCAGTGAACAGGGCAATCAGCCCCAGCATTTT	CASSEQGNQPQHF